The 26 T cell receptor beta chains presented below share a single source sample, sequenced in a study of CD8 T cells in ankylosing spondylitis. These receptors are not linked to any known antigen. In TCRdb, the 5' RACE reads were re-called with MiXCR into one record per CDR3 protein. The table includes 200,000 to 250,000 distinct CDR3 sequences, about 7% detected once. Study-level points and caveats: Within ankylosing spondylitis blood, a TCR beta motif made up of seven or eight highly homologous variants appeared to be characteristic.

The specimen sequenced was blood, either unsorted or a sorted T cell fraction (not recorded which). These receptors came from a male donor with ankylosing spondylitis.

The V gene is TRBV4-3, the J gene TRBJ2-7; D uncertain. The ends were cut back, 0 bases at V and 0 bases at J, with 12 bases in the middle. Per the germline V gene, CDR1 is LGHNA and CDR2 is YSLEER. The length of the CDR3 is 16 residues. The chain's CDR3 is CASSQEPYSSSYEQYF. CDR3 nucleotide sequence: TGCGCCAGCAGCCAAGAGCCTTACAGTAGCTCCTACGAGCAGTACTTC.

This clonotype was counted ten times or more. The J gene is TRBJ2-4, the V gene TRBV29-1, with 8 bases fitting TRBD2. This CDR3 region has 13 residues. The V segment lost 7 bases and the J segment 3 bases; nucleotides outside the gene matches: 5. CDR1 SQVTM and CDR2 ANQGSEA come from the germline V gene. CDR3 protein: CSGRRGVKNIQYF. The CDR3 DNA reads TGCAGCGGCCGGCGGGGGGTCAAAAACATTCAGTACTTC.

This clonotype was seen repeatedly, ten times or more. The chain joins TRBV7-6 to TRBJ2-2; tentatively, D is TRBD2 (5 bases). Trimming took off 5 bases at V and 3 bases at J, with 16 bases between the two ends. Germline V gene lookup returns CDR1 SGHVS and CDR2 FNYEAQ. There are 16 residues in the CDR3. CDR3 sequence (DNA): TGTGCCAGCAGCCCAGAGGGCCTCCTCTACACCGGGGAGCTGTTTTTT. As protein: CASSPEGLLYTGELFF.

There are many counts of this clonotype. The chain links TRBV10-3 to TRBJ1-5; no definite D call. This CDR3 region has 13 residues. Per the germline V gene, CDR1 is ENHRY and CDR2 is SYGVKD. The ends were cut back, 1 base at V and 4 bases at J, with 5 bases in the middle. CDR3 DNA sequence: TGTGCCATCAGTGAGTACAGAAATCAGCCCCAGCATTTT. The encoded protein is CAISEYRNQPQHF.

Many counts were recorded for this clonotype. This chain uses TRBV27 with TRBJ2-7; TRBD1 matches 10 bases. With V trimmed by 4 bases and J by 5 bases, 8 bases remained unmatched. The CDR3 totals 15 residues. Germline V gene lookup returns CDR1 MNHEY and CDR2 SMNVEV (reference sequence). CDR3 region: CASSSPGTGAHEQYF. CDR3 nucleotide sequence: TGTGCCAGCAGTTCCCCCGGGACAGGGGCCCACGAGCAGTACTTC.

The V call is TRBV5-6, the J call TRBJ2-3; D is unresolved. Germline V gene lookup returns CDR1 SGHDT and CDR2 YYEEEE. The V gene lost 3 bases and the J gene lost 1 base, with 12 bases spanning the gap. The CDR3 is 15 amino acids. The chain's CDR3 is CASSYVHGRTDTQYF. Written as DNA, the CDR3 is TGTGCCAGCAGCTACGTGCACGGACGCACAGATACGCAGTATTTT.

The table lists this clonotype with many counts. The J gene is TRBJ1-4, the V gene TRBV27; D is uncertain. The CDR3 length is 17 residues. Between the trimmed V and J ends, which lost 0 bases and 0 bases, there was a span of 11 bases. Germline V CDR1 and CDR2: MNHEY, SMNVEV (reference sequence). The CDR3 DNA reads as TGTGCCAGCAGTTTATCGGCACACCTCGCAACTAATGAAAAACTGTTTTTT. Its translation: CASSLSAHLATNEKLFF.

V usage is TRBV11-1 and J usage is TRBJ2-1; a possible D gene is TRBD1 (6 bases). The CDR3 totals 14 residues. Germline V lookup: CDR1 SGHAT, CDR2 FQDESV (reference sequence). Trimming removed 5 bases at V and 7 bases at J, with 15 bases between. In DNA, the CDR3 is TGTGCCAGCAGCGCCCAAACAGGGATGAATGAGCAGTTCTTC. Protein product: CASSAQTGMNEQFF.

This clonotype was found a few times. The chain joins TRBV7-6 to TRBJ2-3; no clear D. The CDR3 extends over 12 amino acids. With 5 bases removed from V and 5 bases from J, the gap between germline ends came to 8 bases. Germline V gene lookup returns CDR1 SGHVS and CDR2 FNYEAQ. CDR3 region: CASSAPQDTQYF. For the CDR3, the DNA is TGTGCCAGCAGCGCCCCCCAAGATACGCAGTATTTT.

In its sample, this clonotype was seen a few times. V is TRBV7-9 and J is TRBJ2-2; D is unclear. Trimming left V 1 base short and J 7 bases short, with 7 bases between. Germline values: CDR1 SEHNR, CDR2 FQNEAQ (reference sequence). CDR3 size: 13 residues. The CDR3 reads CASSLDGSGELFF. The CDR3 DNA is TGTGCCAGCAGCTTAGATGGAAGCGGGGAGCTGTTTTTT.

This clonotype has at least ten counts. This chain links TRBV6-2 or TRBV6-3 with TRBJ2-3; D unclear. The germline CDR1 and CDR2 sequences are MNHEY and SVGEGT. The CDR3 is 12 residues long. V dropped 3 bases and J dropped 2 bases, with 3 bases sitting between them. The CDR3 region is CASSYFTDTQYF. CDR3 nucleotide sequence: TGTGCCAGCAGTTATTTCACAGATACGCAGTATTTT.

The CDR3 DNA follows: TGTGCCAGCAGCCATCTTCCCCGTTCACCCCTCCACTTT. Amino acids: CASSHLPRSPLHF. This chain uses TRBV3-1 with TRBJ1-6; no firm D call. The CDR3 totals 13 residues. V was trimmed by 3 bases and J by 9 bases, leaving 9 bases between them. The germline CDR1 and CDR2 sequences are LGHDT and YNNKEL (reference sequence).

This rearrangement joins TRBV6-1 to TRBJ2-7; 10 nucleotides align to TRBD1. J gave up 4 bases and V 5 bases, and 5 bases lay outside the gene matches. CDR1 and CDR2 (germline): MNHNS, SASEGT. The CDR3 runs to 14 residues. The CDR3 DNA reads TGTGCCAGCAGTACACCGGGACAGGGGTACGAGCAGTACTTC. As protein: CASSTPGQGYEQYF.

This chain links TRBV10-2 with TRBJ2-1; D is undetermined. Germline V gives CDR1 WSHSY, CDR2 SAAADI. The CDR3 is made up of 14 amino acids. The germline V and J ends were trimmed by 7 bases and 0 bases, with 10 bases remaining between them. The CDR3 DNA follows: TGCGCCAGCAAACAGTTAAGCTCCTACAATGAGCAGTTCTTC. Protein product: CASKQLSSYNEQFF.

In its sample, this clonotype was seen many times. The chain is built from TRBV5-1 and TRBJ1-1; the D is unclear. Germline V gives CDR1 SGHRS, CDR2 YFSETQ. V was clipped by 3 bases and J by 1 base, with 16 bases between them. This CDR3 is 16 amino acids long. CDR3 amino acids: CASSSSPSLANTEAFF. CDR3 coding DNA: TGCGCCAGCAGCTCTTCCCCCTCGTTGGCGAACACTGAAGCTTTCTTT.

The chain uses TRBV7-3 and TRBJ2-1, with 10 bases that match TRBD2. There are 22 residues in the CDR3. Looked up from germline, CDR1 is SGHTA and CDR2 is FQGTGA. Germline trimming cut 7 bases from V and 7 bases from J; bases unmatched to any gene: 31. CDR3 coding DNA: TGTGCCAGCACCCAGGGGAGCGGGAGGGCCCCCATTCCAAAGGGGCCGGCGAATGAGCAGTTCTTC. As protein: CASTQGSGRAPIPKGPANEQFF.

At least ten counts were recorded for this clonotype. The rearrangement links TRBV6-4 to TRBJ2-6; D not certain. V lost 1 base and J 0 bases, leaving 10 bases between the germline ends. Germline V gene data show CDR1 as MRHNA and CDR2 as SNTAGT. This CDR3 is built from 17 residues. CDR3 residues: CASSDYGSHSGANVLTF. The CDR3 DNA reads TGTGCCAGCAGTGACTACGGATCTCACTCTGGGGCCAACGTCCTGACTTTC.

This chain uses TRBV7-9 with TRBJ1-1, with a weak D call TRBD1 (6 bases). Germline V gene lookup returns CDR1 SEHNR and CDR2 FQNEAQ (reference sequence). This CDR3 contains 16 residues. Trimming cost V 4 bases and J 6 bases, with 21 bases left between them. The CDR3 sequence is CASSSTGAGLGPEAFF. The DNA for the CDR3 is TGTGCCAGCAGCTCCACGGGGGCAGGTCTGGGCCCTGAAGCTTTCTTT.

The chain links TRBV12-3 or TRBV12-4 to TRBJ2-3; 9 bases agree with TRBD2. Trimming at V came to 6 bases and at J to 2 bases, leaving 6 bases not matched to a gene. The CDR3 totals 15 residues. The CDR3 spells CASRELAGYTDTQYF. CDR3 nucleotide sequence: TGTGCCAGCAGGGAGCTAGCGGGATACACAGATACGCAGTATTTT.

This clonotype was observed at least ten times. V is TRBV7-8 and J is TRBJ1-1; D gene ambiguous. Per the germline V gene, CDR1 is SGHVS and CDR2 is FQNEAQ. V gave up 0 bases and J gave up 6 bases, with 11 bases separating them. The CDR3 has 14 amino acids. CDR3 residues: CASSLAGNLAEAFF. The CDR3 nucleotides read TGTGCCAGCAGCTTAGCAGGGAACTTGGCTGAAGCTTTCTTT.

This clonotype was counted ten times or more. This chain links TRBV4-2 with TRBJ2-7; 10 bases map to TRBD2. This CDR3 spans 17 amino acids. J lost 3 bases, V lost 0 bases, and 8 bases had no gene match. Germline assignment: CDR1 LGHNA and CDR2 YNFKEQ. The CDR3 DNA is TGTGCCAGCAGCCAAGAGGGGCCGACTAGCGGGTACTACGAGCAGTACTTC. Protein sequence: CASSQEGPTSGYYEQYF.

This clonotype was seen a few times. The chain couples TRBV7-8 to TRBJ2-1; 9 bases match TRBD1. Germline CDR1 is SGHVS and CDR2 is FQNEAQ. This CDR3 region has 17 residues. V lost 3 bases to trimming and J lost 6 bases; unmatched junction nucleotides: 12. The CDR3 DNA is TGTGCCAGCAGCTTGGGCTCCAACAGGGGGCGAGGCAATGAGCAGTTCTTC. Translated: CASSLGSNRGRGNEQFF.

Many counts were recorded for this clonotype. The chain employs TRBV7-9 and TRBJ2-1; weak D call: TRBD2 (5 bases). The length of the CDR3 is 16 residues. V gave up 5 bases and J gave up 5 bases, with 19 bases separating them. Germline V lookup: CDR1 SEHNR, CDR2 FQNEAQ (reference sequence). The CDR3 reads CASSPFGIRGNNEQFF. Written as DNA, the CDR3 is TGTGCCAGCAGCCCCTTCGGTATCCGGGGTAACAATGAGCAGTTCTTC. Drawing the rest from reference TRBV7-9 and TRBJ2-1, the complete variable domain is DTGVSQNPRHKITKRGQNVTFRCDPISEHNRLYWYRQTLGQGPEFLTYFQNEAQLEKSRLLSDRFSAERPKGSFSTLEIQRTEQGDSAMYLCASSPFGIRGNNEQFFGPGTRLTVL.

This clonotype has a count of ten or more. This chain uses TRBV6-2 or TRBV6-3 with TRBJ2-7; 8 bases are a match to TRBD1. The CDR3 has 14 residues. V was pared by 2 bases and J by 3 bases, with 3 bases of the junction left unmatched. Germline V gene sequence: CDR1 MNHEY, CDR2 SVGEGT. The CDR3, as DNA: TGTGCCAGCAGTTACGACAGGGGAAACTACGAGCAGTACTTC. This gives the protein CASSYDRGNYEQYF.

This clonotype was seen repeatedly, ten times or more. This chain connects TRBV24-1 to TRBJ1-2; D perhaps matches TRBD1 (5 bases). The V and J ends lost 4 bases and 6 bases respectively, with 14 bases between them. The CDR3 spans 14 residues. The germline V gene encodes CDR1 KGHDR and CDR2 SFDVKD. The CDR3 nucleotides are TGTGCCACCAGTGAGACCGGGACCGCTGATGGCTACACCTTC. Translated, it gives CATSETGTADGYTF.

This clonotype was counted only a few times. The chain uses TRBV11-2 and TRBJ2-3, with TRBD2 matching over 9 bases. CDR1 is SGHAT, CDR2 FQNNGV, per germline. The ends lost 3 bases at V and 4 bases at J; junction bases unmatched: 8. The CDR3 spans 16 residues. The CDR3: CASSLGGGRGPDTQYF. CDR3 DNA: TGTGCCAGCAGCTTGGGAGGCGGGAGGGGGCCAGATACGCAGTATTTT.